The 17 T cell receptor beta chains presented below share a single source sample, sequenced in a study of blood T cell repertoires in COVID-19. The assay was immunoSEQ multiplex PCR, and TCRdb's table has in-frame clones only and misses some. The sample yields 150,000 to 200,000 clones, 70% to 90% seen once. Sequences were obtained from peripheral blood. These receptors were taken from a man aged 55-75 years with active or convalescent COVID-19.

As concerns this clone: Different DNA sequences within this sample yield the same CDR3. The chain recombines TRBV7-9 with TRBJ2-7; D gene ambiguous. V lost 3 bases, J lost 0 bases, and 3 bases lay in between. This CDR3 has 12 amino acids. CDR1 is SEHNR and CDR2 is FQNEAQ in the germline V gene (reference sequence). CDR3 coding DNA: TGTGCCAGCAGCTTCAGCTCCTACGAGCAGTACTTC. Its translation is CASSFSSYEQYF.

In DNA, the CDR3 is TGCAGTGTGGTGGCCGATACGCAGTATTTT. Translated: CSVVADTQYF. V usage is TRBV20-1 and J usage is TRBJ2-3; D not resolved. The CDR3 is made up of 10 amino acids. The germline V and J ends were trimmed by 7 bases and 6 bases, with 8 bases remaining between them. Germline CDR1 is DFQATT and CDR2 is SNEGSKA (reference sequence).

This chain links TRBV5-6 with TRBJ2-1, with 9 positions matching TRBD2. The germline V gene encodes CDR1 SGHDT and CDR2 YYEEEE. Trimming took 2 bases from V and 8 from J; bases not matched to a gene: 8. CDR3 length: 15 amino acids. This chain's CDR3 is CASSLFAGGRHEQFF. CDR3 nucleotides: TGTGCCAGCAGCTTATTTGCGGGGGGGCGACATGAGCAGTTCTTC.

V gene TRBV2 combines with J gene TRBJ2-2; 8 bases agree with TRBD2. The V gene's germline CDR1 is SNHLY and CDR2 FYNNEI. Trimming cost V 8 bases and J 11 bases; bases outside gene matches: 7. This CDR3 region has 12 residues. CDR3 region: CASFGGGAELFF. CDR3 in DNA: TGTGCCAGCTTCGGGGGGGGCGCCGAGCTGTTTTTT.

The chain has TRBV18 and TRBJ2-5; D unclear. Trimming removed 0 bases from V and 5 bases from J, with 10 bases in between. Germline V gives CDR1 KGHSH, CDR2 LQKENI. This CDR3 has 14 residues. In nucleotides, the CDR3 is TGTGCCAGCTCACCACCGTATCAAGCGGAGACCCAGTACTTC. Translating it yields CASSPPYQAETQYF.

The CDR3 bases are TGTGCCAGCAGCTTAGGGAAAGGGGCTGAAGCTTTCTTT. Protein product: CASSLGKGAEAFF. The chain uses TRBV7-3 and TRBJ1-1, with D tentatively TRBD1 (5 bases). CDR3 length: 13 residues. Germline-derived CDR1 and CDR2 are SGHTA and FQGTGA. Trimming left V 2 bases short and J 6 bases short, with 10 bases between.

J is TRBJ2-1 and V is TRBV10-3; weak D call: TRBD2 (5 bases). Germline values: CDR1 ENHRY, CDR2 SYGVKD. The CDR3 spans 13 residues. V lost 6 bases and J 4 bases, leaving 10 bases between the germline ends. The CDR3 sequence: CAIRDSIYNEQFF. As DNA, the CDR3 is TGTGCCATCAGGGACTCCATTTACAATGAGCAGTTCTTC.

The rearrangement links TRBV6-5 to TRBJ1-5, with a weak D call TRBD1 (6 bases). Germline V CDR1 and CDR2: MNHEY, SVGAGI. The CDR3 totals 15 residues. V was clipped by 2 bases and J by 4 bases, with 12 bases between them. The chain's CDR3 is CASSYGGAGNQPQHF. The CDR3 DNA follows: TGTGCCAGCAGTTACGGGGGGGCTGGAAATCAGCCCCAGCATTTT.

CDR3 in amino acids: CASSYLSGGGNTQYF. CDR3 DNA: TGTGCCAGCAGCTACTTGAGCGGGGGGGGAAATACGCAGTATTTT. The V call is TRBV5-4, the J call TRBJ2-3; 10 nucleotides align to TRBD2. This CDR3 spans 15 amino acids. The germline V gene has CDR1 SGHNT and CDR2 YYREEE (reference sequence). The junction had 8 bases not matched to a gene; V was cut back by 3 bases and J by 7 bases.

This chain connects TRBV5-4 to TRBJ2-3; 12 nucleotides agree with TRBD2. J was trimmed by 0 bases and V by 0 bases; bases with no gene match: 5. This CDR3 has 18 amino acids. Germline lookup yields CDR1 SGHNT and CDR2 YYREEE (reference sequence). Written as DNA, the CDR3 is TGTGCCAGCAGCTTGGCTAGCGGGGGGGCGGGGAGCACAGATACGCAGTATTTT. This gives the protein CASSLASGGAGSTDTQYF.

The chain links TRBV5-1 to TRBJ1-1, with TRBD1 matching 8 bases. The CDR3 loop spans 13 amino acids. Losses at the gene ends were 4 bases for V and 1 base for J; bases not matched to a gene: 0. CDR1 and CDR2 from the germline V gene are SGHRS and YFSETQ. This chain's CDR3 is CASSQGANTEAFF. CDR3 DNA sequence: TGCGCCAGCAGCCAGGGGGCGAACACTGAAGCTTTCTTT.

The chain is built from TRBV29-1 and TRBJ1-1; tentatively, D is TRBD1 (5 bases). CDR1 is SQVTM, CDR2 ANQGSEA, per germline. Trimming took off 8 bases at V and 4 bases at J, with 20 bases between the two ends. This CDR3 region has 14 residues. The CDR3 is CSPTLSTGPTEAFF. The CDR3 coding sequence is TGCAGCCCAACTCTGTCTACAGGACCCACTGAAGCTTTCTTT.

The rearrangement links TRBV5-1 to TRBJ2-1, with 10 bases that match TRBD2. The V and J ends lost 3 bases and 9 bases, in that order; junction bases with no gene match: 12. Looked up from germline, CDR1 is SGHRS and CDR2 is YFSETQ. CDR3 length: 16 residues. CDR3 in DNA: TGCGCCAGCAGCTCCGGAAGTGGTAGCGGGGGGACTGAGCAGTTCTTC. It codes for CASSSGSGSGGTEQFF.

The V call is TRBV7-2, the J call TRBJ1-2; tentative D call: TRBD1 (5 bases). V shed 7 bases and J shed 3 bases, with 15 bases lying between them. In germline, CDR1 is SGHTA, CDR2 FQGNSA. CDR3 size: 14 residues. The CDR3 DNA reads as TGTGCCAGCACCCTTGGGGCGGGGGACTATGGCTACACCTTC. Protein: CASTLGAGDYGYTF.

The chain joins TRBV5-1 to TRBJ1-5; D is unclear. The CDR3 loop spans 15 amino acids. Germline CDR1 reads SGHRS; CDR2 reads YFSETQ. V shed 4 bases and J shed 7 bases, with 18 bases lying between them. For the CDR3, the DNA is TGCGCCAGCAGCCAATCTGACCCTGAGGGACAGCCCCAGCATTTT. This translates into CASSQSDPEGQPQHF.

This clone appeared a few times. The same CDR3 can be traced to other DNA sequences in this sample. The chain combines TRBV5-4 with TRBJ1-1; the D gene is possibly TRBD1 (5 bases). V shed 0 bases and J shed 1 base, with 7 bases lying between them. This CDR3 is built from 14 residues. Germline V CDR1 and CDR2: SGHNT, YYREEE (reference sequence). The CDR3 reads CASSLGGGNTEAFF. In nucleotides, the CDR3 is TGTGCCAGCAGCTTGGGGGGCGGGAACACTGAAGCTTTCTTT.

This rearrangement joins TRBV6-6 to TRBJ2-7; tentatively, D is TRBD1 (5 bases). Germline V lookup: CDR1 MNHNY, CDR2 SVGAGI (reference sequence). Trimming took off 5 bases at V and 6 bases at J, with 8 bases between the two ends. This CDR3 contains 11 residues. The DNA for the CDR3 is TGTGCCAGCAGTGCCAGGGTCGAGCAGTACTTC. Translating gives CASSARVEQYF.